The clone carrying this TCR beta chain has at least ten counts. TCR beta CDR3 region amplification was performed from RNA transcripts. TCR CDR3 underwent first-round RT-PCR with the HTBI primer set. TCRdb passed the multiplex PCR reads through MiXCR, listing each CDR3 protein once. The sample holds hundreds of thousands of distinct CDR3 sequences, roughly 16% seen once. This CDR3 is built from 15 residues. Germline CDR1 and CDR2: SNHLY and FYNNEI. The V end lost 3 bases, the J end lost 2 bases, and 8 bases lay between the germline ends. The sample is drawn from a study of T cells in Graves' hyperthyroidism and ophthalmopathy.

The chain recombines TRBV2 with TRBJ2-6; possibly TRBD2 for D (6 bases). Sequenced input: blood. The receptor was derived from a woman between 40 and 50 years old with Graves' ophthalmopathy. CDR3 loop: CASSDWGAGANVLTF. CDR3 nucleotides: TGTGCCAGCAGTGATTGGGGGGCTGGGGCCAACGTCCTGACTTTC.